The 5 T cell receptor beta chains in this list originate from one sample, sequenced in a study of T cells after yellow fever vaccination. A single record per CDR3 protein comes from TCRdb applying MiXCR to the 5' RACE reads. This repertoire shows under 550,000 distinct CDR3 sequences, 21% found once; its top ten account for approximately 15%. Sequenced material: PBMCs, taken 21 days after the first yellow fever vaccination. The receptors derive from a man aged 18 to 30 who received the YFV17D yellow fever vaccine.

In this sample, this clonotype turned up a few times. The CDR3 sequence is CASSLLNPNTEAFF. The CDR3 region has the DNA TGCGCCAGCAGCTTATTAAATCCGAACACTGAAGCTTTCTTT. The chain uses TRBV5-1 and TRBJ1-1; D uncertain. Germline CDR1 SGHRS, CDR2 YFSETQ. V gave up 2 bases and J gave up 1 base, with 9 bases separating them. The CDR3 is 14 amino acids.

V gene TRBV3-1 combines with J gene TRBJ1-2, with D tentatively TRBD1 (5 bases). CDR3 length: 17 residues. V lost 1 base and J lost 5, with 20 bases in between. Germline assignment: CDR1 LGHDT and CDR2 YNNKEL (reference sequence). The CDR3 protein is CASSQVDPRQGPYGYTF. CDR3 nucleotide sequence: TGTGCCAGCAGCCAAGTTGACCCTCGGCAGGGACCTTATGGCTACACCTTC.

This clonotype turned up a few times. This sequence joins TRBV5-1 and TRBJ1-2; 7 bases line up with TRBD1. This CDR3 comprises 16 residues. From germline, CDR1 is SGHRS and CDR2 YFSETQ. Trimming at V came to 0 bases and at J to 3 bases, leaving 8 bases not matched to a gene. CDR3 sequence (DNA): TGCGCCAGCAGCTTGGGGGACAGTCTAGTCTACTATGGCTACACCTTC. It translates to CASSLGDSLVYYGYTF. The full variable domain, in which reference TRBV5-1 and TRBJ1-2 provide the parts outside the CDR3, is KAGVTQTPRYLIKTRGQQVTLSCSPISGHRSVSWYQQTPGQGLQFLFEYFSETQRNKGNFPGRFSGRQFSNSRSEMNVSTLELGDSALYLCASSLGDSLVYYGYTFGSGTRLTVV.

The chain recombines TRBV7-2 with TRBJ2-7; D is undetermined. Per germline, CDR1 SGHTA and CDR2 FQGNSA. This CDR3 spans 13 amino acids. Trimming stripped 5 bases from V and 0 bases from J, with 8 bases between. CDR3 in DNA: TGTGCCAGCAGCCCCCCCGCCTCCTACGAGCAGTACTTC. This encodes CASSPPASYEQYF.

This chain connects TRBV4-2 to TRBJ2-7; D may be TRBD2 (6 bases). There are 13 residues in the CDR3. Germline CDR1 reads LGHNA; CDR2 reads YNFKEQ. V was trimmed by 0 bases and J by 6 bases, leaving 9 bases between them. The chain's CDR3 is CASSQDPGSEQYF. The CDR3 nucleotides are TGTGCCAGCAGCCAAGATCCCGGGAGCGAGCAGTACTTC.